One and the same sample provided the 23 T cell receptor beta chains below, sequenced in a study of early stage breast cancer tumors. Assay: immunoSEQ multiplex PCR; the TCRdb copy retains only in-frame clones and omits some. The sample comprises about 11,000 clones, 75% to 85% of which are singletons, and approximately 14% rests with the top ten. Sequenced sample: breast tumor tissue. The origin of the receptors is a person aged 70 to 79 with breast cancer.

The CDR3 region is CASSSFCEQYF. DNA for the CDR3: TGTGCCAGCAGCTCCTTTTGCGAGCAGTACTTC. The chain carries TRBV21-1 and TRBJ2-7; the table names TRBD2, a call not compared with the DNA. TRBV21-1 is a pseudogene. The CDR3 sequence is 11 residues long.

Points on this clone: A read error may produce the germline difference seen at one junction end. This chain uses TRBV30 with TRBJ1-6; the D is unclear. The length of the CDR3 is 13 residues. CDR1 and CDR2 from the germline V gene are GTSNPN and SVGIG (reference sequence). CDR3 residues: CAWSPSDNSPLHF. CDR3 DNA sequence: TGTGCCTGGAGTCCCTCCGATAATTCACCCCTCCACTTT.

The V call is TRBV7-3, the J call TRBJ2-2, with 12 positions matching TRBD2. The ends lost 4 bases at V and 5 bases at J; junction bases unmatched: 8. The CDR3 contains 17 residues. Germline assignment: CDR1 SGHTA and CDR2 FQGTGA. CDR3 loop: CASSYESGTSGTGELFF. The CDR3 DNA reads TGTGCCAGCAGCTACGAGTCGGGGACTAGCGGGACCGGGGAGCTGTTTTTT.

V usage is TRBV27 and J usage is TRBJ1-1; TRBD1 is a possible D gene (6 bases). The germline V and J ends were trimmed by 2 bases and 3 bases, with 10 bases remaining between them. The CDR3 is made up of 14 amino acids. Germline V gene data show CDR1 as MNHEY and CDR2 as SMNVEV (reference sequence). The CDR3 loop is CASSLLAGDTEAFF. For the CDR3, the DNA is TGTGCCAGCAGTTTACTCGCAGGGGACACTGAAGCTTTCTTT.

The chain couples TRBV5-1 to TRBJ1-2; 9 bases fit TRBD1. V gave up 4 bases and J gave up 6 bases; unmatched junction bases: 7. The CDR3 is made up of 14 amino acids. Looked up from germline, CDR1 is SGHRS and CDR2 is YFSETQ. DNA for the CDR3: TGCGCCAGCAGCGCAATGGGACAGGGAAATGGCTACACCTTC. Protein sequence: CASSAMGQGNGYTF. The full variable domain, completed using reference TRBV5-1 and TRBJ1-2, is KAGVTQTPRYLIKTRGQQVTLSCSPISGHRSVSWYQQTPGQGLQFLFEYFSETQRNKGNFPGRFSGRQFSNSRSEMNVSTLELGDSALYLCASSAMGQGNGYTFGSGTRLTVV.

This clone was detected once. This sequence joins TRBV15 and TRBJ1-5; D remains ambiguous. Germline loops: CDR1 LNHNV, CDR2 YYDKDF (reference sequence). V lost 0 bases to trimming and J lost 2 bases, with 8 bases between them. The CDR3 has 15 residues. CDR3 in amino acids: CATSRDAQGNQPQHF. The CDR3 DNA is TGTGCCACCAGCAGAGACGCTCAGGGCAATCAGCCCCAGCATTTT.

The rearrangement joins TRBV30 to TRBJ1-1; D is ambiguous. Germline V gene lookup returns CDR1 GTSNPN and CDR2 SVGIG (reference sequence). The ends were cut back, 0 bases at V and 0 bases at J, with 14 bases in the middle. CDR3 size: 16 residues. For the CDR3, the DNA is TGTGCCTGGAGTGTATGGGTCCCGGGTGTGAACACTGAAGCTTTCTTT. This encodes CAWSVWVPGVNTEAFF.

The rearrangement uses TRBV5-4 and TRBJ1-6; D not certain. The length of the CDR3 is 14 residues. V shed 7 bases and J shed 0 bases, with 8 bases lying between them. CDR1 and CDR2 (germline): SGHNT, YYREEE (reference sequence). This CDR3 is CASGRSSYNSPLHF. CDR3 bases: TGTGCCAGCGGGCGTAGCTCCTATAATTCACCCCTCCACTTT.

The chain couples TRBV10-3 to TRBJ1-1; 7 nucleotides agree with TRBD1. CDR1 and CDR2 (germline): ENHRY, SYGVKD. V trimming: 1 base; J trimming: 3 bases; junction bases outside the gene matches: 2. CDR3 length: 14 amino acids. The CDR3 is CAISEYRGDTEAFF. The CDR3 nucleotides are TGTGCCATCAGTGAGTACAGGGGCGACACTGAAGCTTTCTTT.

The chain uses TRBV7-2 and TRBJ2-3; 7 positions match TRBD2. Losses at the gene ends were 3 bases for V and 7 bases for J; bases not matched to a gene: 4. CDR1 SGHTA and CDR2 FQGNSA come from the germline V gene. This CDR3 has 13 amino acids. The CDR3 here is CASSFASGNTQYF. In DNA, the CDR3 is TGTGCCAGCAGCTTTGCTAGCGGAAATACGCAGTATTTT.

This chain uses TRBV5-5 with TRBJ1-6; 8 bases are shared with TRBD1. CDR1 and CDR2 (germline): SGHKS, YYEKEE (reference sequence). Germline trimming cut 0 bases from V and 7 bases from J; bases unmatched to any gene: 9. The CDR3 runs 17 residues. The CDR3 reads CASSLVRDRSGNSPLHF. In DNA, the CDR3 is TGTGCCAGCAGCTTGGTGCGGGACAGGTCGGGGAATTCACCCCTCCACTTT. The full variable domain, with the rest looked up from reference TRBV5-5 and TRBJ1-6, is DAGVTQSPTHLIKTRGQQVTLRCSPISGHKSVSWYQQVLGQGPQFIFQYYEKEERGRGNFPDRFSARQFPNYSSELNVNALLLGDSALYLCASSLVRDRSGNSPLHFGNGTRLTVT.

The V and J genes are TRBV30 and TRBJ1-5; TRBD1 agrees at 7 bases. Germline V lookup: CDR1 GTSNPN, CDR2 SVGIG (reference sequence). This CDR3 is built from 13 residues. The V and J ends lost 3 bases and 3 bases, in that order; junction bases with no gene match: 2. CDR3: CAWRTGFNQPQHF. For the CDR3, the DNA is TGTGCCTGGAGGACAGGGTTCAATCAGCCCCAGCATTTT. Supplemented by reference TRBV30 and TRBJ1-5, the full variable domain reads SQTIHQWPATLVQPVGSPLSLECTVEGTSNPNLYWYRQAAGRGLQLLFYSVGIGQISSEVPQNLSASRPQDRQFILSSKKLLLSDSGFYLCAWRTGFNQPQHFGDGTRLSIL.

The chain carries TRBV19 and TRBJ1-1, with a possible D match to TRBD1 (6 bases). This CDR3 has 15 amino acids. Germline lookup yields CDR1 LNHDA and CDR2 SQIVND (reference sequence). V dropped 5 bases and J dropped 1 base, with 14 bases sitting between them. The CDR3 region has the DNA TGTGCCAGTAGTCACAGGGTTCCAAAGAACACTGAAGCTTTCTTT. Residues: CASSHRVPKNTEAFF.

The rearrangement joins TRBV6-5 to TRBJ2-7; possible D gene TRBD1, 6 bases. Trimming cost V 2 bases and J 3 bases, with 8 bases left between them. Germline-derived CDR1 and CDR2 are MNHEY and SVGAGI. The CDR3 extends over 13 amino acids. Here the CDR3 DNA reads TGTGCCAGCAGTTACGGACAGTTCTACGAGCAGTACTTC. This translates into CASSYGQFYEQYF.

The chain is built from TRBV14 and TRBJ2-3, with no clear D. Trimming left V 4 bases short and J 2 bases short, with 7 bases between. CDR3 length equals 13 residues. Per germline, CDR1 SGHDN and CDR2 FVKESK. The CDR3 bases are TGTGCCAGCAGCCGAGCAAACACAGATACGCAGTATTTT. Amino acids: CASSRANTDTQYF.

The CDR3 nucleotides read TGCGCCAGCAGCTTGGACCAGGCCTTCTATGGCTACACCTTC. This encodes CASSLDQAFYGYTF. This chain links TRBV5-1 with TRBJ1-2; D is unresolved. With 0 bases removed from V and 4 bases from J, the gap between germline ends came to 10 bases. Germline V CDR1 and CDR2: SGHRS, YFSETQ. The CDR3 extends over 14 amino acids.

The gene calls are TRBV9 and TRBJ1-5; D gene uncertain. V dropped 4 bases and J dropped 2 bases, with 13 bases sitting between them. Germline V gene lookup returns CDR1 SGDLS and CDR2 YYNGEE. The CDR3 loop spans 15 amino acids. The CDR3 is CASSREGLGNQPQHF. The CDR3 DNA sequence: TGTGCCAGCAGCCGGGAGGGATTGGGCAATCAGCCCCAGCATTTT.

The rearrangement uses TRBV7-6 and TRBJ2-4; 8 bases agree with TRBD2. The J segment lost 5 bases and the V segment lost 3 bases, leaving 9 bases of the junction unmatched. The CDR3 is 16 residues long. Germline CDR1 and CDR2: SGHVS and FNYEAQ. The CDR3 nucleotides read TGTGCCAGCAGCTTGTGGGTTAGCGGGGAGGAAAACATTCAGTACTTC. It is translated as CASSLWVSGEENIQYF.

This clone was observed a few times. The gene calls are TRBV18 and TRBJ2-7; D uncertain. V lost 2 bases to trimming and J lost 5 bases, with 7 bases between them. CDR1 and CDR2 (germline): KGHSH, LQKENI. This CDR3 contains 12 residues. In nucleotides, the CDR3 is TGTGCCAGCTCACCAGCAGAAAACGAGCAGTACTTC. Protein sequence: CASSPAENEQYF.

This rearrangement joins TRBV19 to TRBJ1-1; 8 bases agree with TRBD1. Germline CDR1 LNHDA, CDR2 SQIVND (reference sequence). V lost 7 bases to trimming and J lost 4 bases; unmatched junction nucleotides: 8. This CDR3 is built from 14 residues. The CDR3 region has the DNA TGTGCCAGTACCTTGGACAGGGAAGGCACTGAAGCTTTCTTT. As protein: CASTLDREGTEAFF. Supplemented by reference TRBV19 and TRBJ1-1, the full variable domain reads DGGITQSPKYLFRKEGQNVTLSCEQNLNHDAMYWYRQDPGQGLRLIYYSQIVNDFQKGDIAEGYSVSREKKESFPLTVTSAQKNPTAFYLCASTLDREGTEAFFGQGTRLTVV.

The rearrangement links TRBV7-2 to TRBJ2-5; 8 nucleotides line up with TRBD2. The trim removed 2 bases at V and 5 bases at J, leaving 4 bases unmatched. Germline lookup yields CDR1 SGHTA and CDR2 FQGNSA. The CDR3 covers 14 residues. CDR3 protein: CASSLTGGPETQYF. The DNA of the CDR3 is TGTGCCAGCAGCTTAACGGGGGGGCCGGAGACCCAGTACTTC.

V and J are TRBV30 and TRBJ1-6; D unclear. V was trimmed by 0 bases and J by 0 bases, leaving 3 bases between them. The CDR3 totals 14 residues. CDR1 is GTSNPN and CDR2 is SVGIG in the germline V gene (reference sequence). The CDR3 loop is CAWSVLSYNSPLHF. CDR3 DNA sequence: TGTGCCTGGAGTGTTCTCTCCTATAATTCACCCCTCCACTTT.

The CDR3 sequence: CASRTGATEAFF. CDR3 DNA sequence: TGTGCCAGCAGAACAGGGGCAACTGAAGCTTTCTTT. The chain uses TRBV6-1 and TRBJ1-1; 7 bases are a match to TRBD1. The CDR3 consists of 12 residues. Germline CDR1 reads MNHNS; CDR2 reads SASEGT. Losses at the gene ends were 6 bases for V and 5 bases for J; bases not matched to a gene: 3.